One and the same sample provided the 24 T cell receptor beta chains below, sequenced in a study of T-cell reconstitution after alpha-beta-depleted transplantation in children. It was with unique molecular identifiers that the TCRbeta library was prepared. Using its own MiXCR run on the PCR reads, TCRdb lists one record per CDR3 protein. Here the sample spans about 1,000,000 distinct CDR3 sequences, about 29% being singletons. The sequenced sample was PBMCs, mostly from graft donor cells, obtained 360 days after TCRalphabeta/CD19-depleted stem cell transplant. Receptors originate from a boy younger than two who had a stem cell transplant for SCID, so the T cells may come from the graft donor.

The sample holds a few counts of this clonotype. J is TRBJ2-5 and V is TRBV5-1; possibly TRBD1 for D (5 bases). The germline V and J ends were trimmed by 3 bases and 5 bases, with 14 bases remaining between them. Germline V gene data show CDR1 as SGHRS and CDR2 as YFSETQ. The CDR3 length is 14 residues. The CDR3 nucleotides read TGCGCCAGCAGCTCGGTTCAGGGTCAGGAGACCCAGTACTTC. Translation gives CASSSVQGQETQYF.

The chain is built from TRBV13 and TRBJ2-1; D remains unclear. The CDR3 spans 15 residues. V was trimmed by 0 bases and J by 3 bases, leaving 9 bases between them. Germline V gene data show CDR1 as PRHDT and CDR2 as FYEKMQ (reference sequence). CDR3: CASSLGFTDYNEQFF. The CDR3 region has the DNA TGTGCCAGCAGCTTAGGTTTCACAGACTACAATGAGCAGTTCTTC. The whole variable domain, remainder taken from reference TRBV13 and TRBJ2-1, is AAGVIQSPRHLIKEKRETATLKCYPIPRHDTVYWYQQGPGQDPQFLISFYEKMQSDKGSIPDRFSAQQFSDYHSELNMSSLELGDSALYFCASSLGFTDYNEQFFGPGTRLTVL.

This clonotype was recorded at least ten times. The J gene is TRBJ2-6, the V gene TRBV18, with a tentative D call TRBD1 (6 bases). V lost 8 bases to trimming and J lost 4 bases, with 15 bases between them. Germline lookup yields CDR1 KGHSH and CDR2 LQKENI. The CDR3 covers 15 residues. The CDR3 region is CASSPTGPGANVLTF. The DNA of the CDR3 is TGTGCCAGCAGCCCTACAGGGCCCGGGGCCAACGTCCTGACTTTC.

The chain links TRBV7-2 to TRBJ2-3, with TRBD2 as a possible D gene (6 bases). Deletions cut 5 bases from V and 4 bases from J, with 19 bases between. The CDR3 runs to 16 residues. Germline CDR1 and CDR2: SGHTA and FQGNSA. This CDR3 reads CASSLAFSGGADTQYF. CDR3 DNA: TGTGCCAGCAGCCTCGCGTTTAGCGGAGGGGCAGATACGCAGTATTTT.

This clonotype was found a few times. The rearrangement joins TRBV7-2 to TRBJ1-6; 11 bases fit TRBD1. CDR3 size: 16 residues. The V gene end was trimmed by 0 bases and the J gene end by 9 bases; junction bases not matched to a gene: 4. Germline CDR1 and CDR2: SGHTA and FQGNSA. CDR3 amino acids: CASSLARTGGLSPLHF. In nucleotides, the CDR3 is TGTGCCAGCAGCTTAGCACGGACAGGGGGCCTTTCACCCCTCCACTTT.

Comment on this clonotype: At one of its ends the junction is not consistent with the germline gene, which may arise from a read error. The gene calls are TRBV12-3 or TRBV12-4 and TRBJ1-2; possible D gene TRBD1, 5 bases. This CDR3 spans 15 amino acids. CDR3 sequence reads: CASNLEGSGSYGYTF. The CDR3, as DNA: TGTGCCAGCAATTTAGAGGGTTCAGGGAGCTATGGCTACACCTTC.

In its sample, this clonotype was seen many times. This sequence joins TRBV15 and TRBJ1-1; D gene unclear. The germline CDR1 and CDR2 sequences are LNHNV and YYDKDF (reference sequence). V was shortened by 5 bases and J by 1 base, with 11 bases between the two germline ends. The CDR3 is made up of 14 amino acids. The CDR3 DNA follows: TGTGCCACCAGCGTAAGACGGGAGAACACTGAAGCTTTCTTT. It codes for CATSVRRENTEAFF.

This chain joins TRBV20-1 and TRBJ2-1; the D gene is possibly TRBD2 (5 bases). V was trimmed by 3 bases and J by 8 bases, leaving 17 bases between them. The CDR3 contains 14 residues. Germline V lookup: CDR1 DFQATT, CDR2 SNEGSKA (reference sequence). The CDR3 region is CSASAAPLGDEQFF. CDR3 nucleotides: TGCAGTGCTAGTGCGGCTCCATTGGGAGATGAGCAGTTCTTC.

The rearrangement joins TRBV7-9 to TRBJ1-1; D unclear. Between the trimmed V and J ends, which lost 2 bases and 6 bases, there was a span of 16 bases. This CDR3 contains 15 residues. Germline CDR1 reads SEHNR; CDR2 reads FQNEAQ (reference sequence). The CDR3 region is CASSLIAGILSEAFF. The CDR3 DNA reads TGTGCCAGCAGCTTAATTGCGGGTATTTTATCTGAAGCTTTCTTT.

The CDR3 protein is CASSKNGQLFGQPQHF. As DNA, the CDR3 is TGTGCCAGCAGCAAGAATGGACAGTTGTTTGGTCAGCCCCAGCATTTT. V is TRBV9 and J is TRBJ1-5; possibly TRBD1 for D (6 bases). Trimming removed 4 bases at V and 6 bases at J, with 20 bases between. Germline V gene data show CDR1 as SGDLS and CDR2 as YYNGEE. The CDR3 has 16 amino acids. Based on the CDR3 plus reference TRBV9 and TRBJ1-5, the full variable domain is DSGVTQTPKHLITATGQRVTLRCSPRSGDLSVYWYQQSLDQGLQFLIQYYNGEERAKGNILERFSAQQFPDLHSELNLSSLELGDSALYFCASSKNGQLFGQPQHFGDGTRLSIL.

This clonotype was picked up many times. The chain links TRBV29-1 to TRBJ2-5; a possible D gene is TRBD2 (5 bases). Trimming shortened V by 7 bases and J by 4 bases, and 16 bases separated the two germline ends. The CDR3 length is 13 residues. Germline CDR1 is SQVTM and CDR2 is ANQGSEA. CDR3 region: CSALEGLGETQYF. CDR3 bases: TGCAGCGCGCTAGAGGGTTTAGGAGAGACCCAGTACTTC.

Only a few counts were recorded for this clonotype. The chain recombines TRBV7-9 with TRBJ2-4; 7 bases match TRBD2. Germline CDR1 SEHNR, CDR2 FQNEAQ (reference sequence). The CDR3 contains 15 residues. With V trimmed by 2 bases and J by 2 bases, 3 bases remained unmatched. The DNA of the CDR3 is TGTGCCAGCAGCTTAAGCGGGACTCCCAAAAACATTCAGTACTTC. The encoded protein is CASSLSGTPKNIQYF. Looking up the rest from reference TRBV7-9 and TRBJ2-4 gives the full variable domain: DTGVSQNPRHKITKRGQNVTFRCDPISEHNRLYWYRQTLGQGPEFLTYFQNEAQLEKSRLLSDRFSAERPKGSFSTLEIQRTEQGDSAMYLCASSLSGTPKNIQYFGAGTRLSVL.

This rearrangement joins TRBV5-6 to TRBJ1-2, with D uncertain. The germline V gene has CDR1 SGHDT and CDR2 YYEEEE. Deletions cut 7 bases from V and 5 bases from J, with 15 bases between. The CDR3 is made up of 13 amino acids. The CDR3 here is CASRPEGTYGYTF. CDR3 DNA sequence: TGTGCCAGCCGTCCAGAGGGTACTTATGGCTACACCTTC.

The rearrangement joins TRBV7-3 to TRBJ2-2; D call uncertain. The V and J ends lost 0 bases and 6 bases respectively, with 8 bases between them. The CDR3 consists of 14 residues. Per the germline V gene, CDR1 is SGHTA and CDR2 is FQGTGA. Here the CDR3 DNA reads TGTGCCAGCAGCTTAACCCCAGGACCCGGGGAGCTGTTTTTT. Its translation is CASSLTPGPGELFF.

The chain is built from TRBV6-2 or TRBV6-3 and TRBJ2-7, with D perhaps matching TRBD1 (6 bases). This CDR3 has 17 residues. Germline loops: CDR1 MNHEY, CDR2 SVGEGT. V gave up 0 bases and J gave up 6 bases, with 21 bases separating them. The CDR3 DNA follows: TGTGCCAGCAGTTACTCGAGACGGCACCCAGGGGCGCTCGAGCAGTACTTC. Its translation: CASSYSRRHPGALEQYF.

The chain employs TRBV7-2 and TRBJ2-3, with TRBD2 identical over 9 bases. Germline CDR1 and CDR2: SGHTA and FQGNSA. V dropped 6 bases and J dropped 4; count of bases not matched to a gene: 5. There are 14 residues in the CDR3. CDR3 coding DNA: TGTGCCAGCAGGGGGGCGGGGGGGCCAGATACGCAGTATTTT. This translates into CASRGAGGPDTQYF.

The table lists this clonotype with a few counts. This chain links TRBV29-1 with TRBJ2-1; D might be TRBD2 (5 bases). CDR3 size: 13 residues. The V gene lost 6 bases and the J gene lost 15 bases, with 24 bases spanning the gap. Germline CDR1 reads SQVTM; CDR2 reads ANQGSEA. This chain's CDR3 is CSVHYLVPPAGFF. The CDR3 DNA is TGCAGCGTCCATTACCTCGTTCCCCCGGCGGGGTTCTTC.

This clonotype was detected a few times. This chain joins TRBV30 and TRBJ2-7, with a weak D call TRBD1 (6 bases). This CDR3 is 13 amino acids long. Germline lookup yields CDR1 GTSNPN and CDR2 SVGIG (reference sequence). The V and J ends lost 5 bases and 6 bases respectively, with 17 bases between them. The CDR3 coding sequence is TGTGCCTGGGGGGAGAACAGGGTGGGCGAGCAGTACTTC. This translates into CAWGENRVGEQYF.

A few counts support this clonotype. This chain uses TRBV12-3 or TRBV12-4 with TRBJ1-6; D is undetermined. The V and J ends lost 8 bases and 7 bases respectively, with 15 bases between them. The length of the CDR3 is 14 residues. Written as DNA, the CDR3 is TGTGCCAGCGCCACCTCTAACCGGAATTCACCCCTCCACTTT. It translates to CASATSNRNSPLHF.

V usage is TRBV7-2 and J usage is TRBJ2-7; 11 bases agree with TRBD2. Germline V gene sequence: CDR1 SGHTA, CDR2 FQGNSA. V was pared by 1 base and J by 5 bases, with 7 bases of the junction left unmatched. The CDR3 has 16 residues. CDR3 sequence: CASSLGVAGGPDEQYF. CDR3 DNA: TGTGCCAGCAGCTTAGGCGTAGCGGGGGGGCCCGACGAGCAGTACTTC.

The chain carries TRBV28 and TRBJ2-3; D is undetermined. Per the germline V gene, CDR1 is MDHEN and CDR2 is SYDVKM. Trimming pared 4 bases from V and 0 bases from J, leaving 11 bases between. This CDR3 contains 15 residues. The CDR3 reads CASSSRPTSTDTQYF. CDR3 nucleotides: TGTGCCAGCAGTTCCCGCCCTACTAGCACAGATACGCAGTATTTT.

This clonotype was seen a handful of times. CDR3: CARTANYGYTF. The CDR3 DNA reads as TGTGCCAGGACAGCTAACTATGGCTACACCTTC. The genes are TRBV19 and TRBJ1-2; weak D call: TRBD1 (5 bases). With 9 bases removed from V and 0 bases from J, the gap between germline ends came to 5 bases. CDR1 and CDR2 from the germline V gene are LNHDA and SQIVND (reference sequence). The CDR3 consists of 11 residues.

This clonotype is a singleton in its sample. V is TRBV7-2 and J is TRBJ2-2; 7 bases are shared with TRBD1. J gave up 4 bases and V 2 bases, and 10 bases lay outside the gene matches. The CDR3 length is 17 residues. The germline gives CDR1 SGHTA, CDR2 FQGNSA. The CDR3 region has the DNA TGTGCCAGCAGCTTACCCCTGACAGGGCCTTTCACCGGGGAGCTGTTTTTT. Translation gives CASSLPLTGPFTGELFF.

V and J are TRBV7-9 and TRBJ1-3; a weak D match, TRBD1 (6 bases). V dropped 5 bases and J dropped 4 bases, with 15 bases sitting between them. Germline V lookup: CDR1 SEHNR, CDR2 FQNEAQ (reference sequence). CDR3 size: 15 residues. The CDR3 is CASSQLQGSGNTIYF. CDR3 sequence (DNA): TGTGCCAGCAGCCAGCTACAGGGTTCCGGAAACACCATATATTTT.